Below, 22 T cell receptor beta chains from the same sample are listed, as sequenced in a study of identical twins. MiXCR was run by TCRdb on the 5' RACE reads, yielding one entry per CDR3 protein. The sample has 300,000 to 400,000 distinct CDR3 sequences; about 9% are singletons. The sample consisted of naive T cells sorted from blood. The receptors here all came from a woman aged 45-65 years in good health.

This clonotype was counted between two and nine times. The chain couples TRBV7-8 to TRBJ2-1; weak D call: TRBD1 (6 bases). V lost 5 bases and J lost 7, with 27 bases in between. This CDR3 has 18 amino acids. Germline V gene lookup returns CDR1 SGHVS and CDR2 FQNEAQ. The CDR3 DNA reads TGTGCCAGCAGCCTAACCCCGGGGATGTGGGGGCAAGGAAATGAGCAGTTCTTC. It yields the protein CASSLTPGMWGQGNEQFF. The full variable domain, in which reference TRBV7-8 and TRBJ2-1 provide the parts outside the CDR3, is GAGVSQSPRYKVAKRGQDVALRCDPISGHVSLFWYQQALGQGPEFLTYFQNEAQLDKSGLPSDRFFAERPEGSVSTLKIQRTQQEDSAVYLCASSLTPGMWGQGNEQFFGPGTRLTVL.

Concerning this clonotype: This may stem from a read error, because a much larger clone lies one nucleotide away. V is TRBV10-3 and J is TRBJ2-5, with D tentatively TRBD1 (6 bases). CDR3 length: 15 residues. Per the germline V gene, CDR1 is ENHRY and CDR2 is SYGVKD. CDR3 coding DNA: TGTGTCATCAGTGAGTCAGGGGACCCCCAAGAGACCCAGTACTTC. Translating it yields CVISESGDPQETQYF.

The table lists this clonotype with many counts. The chain is built from TRBV29-1 and TRBJ2-5; D may be TRBD2 (5 bases). The V end was cut by 1 base, the J end by 1 base, with 13 bases between. Germline V gene lookup returns CDR1 SQVTM and CDR2 ANQGSEA. The CDR3 contains 15 residues. The CDR3 DNA reads TGCAGCGTTGAAGGAGTAGAGCGGTCCCAAGAGACCCAGTACTTC. Its translation is CSVEGVERSQETQYF.

This clonotype was detected a few times. The V gene is TRBV28, the J gene TRBJ1-2, with TRBD1 identical over 7 bases. There are 16 residues in the CDR3. With V trimmed by 6 bases and J by 0 bases, 10 bases remained unmatched. Germline V CDR1 and CDR2: MDHEN, SYDVKM. CDR3 DNA: TGTGCCAGCAGCCCAGGGGGGGGGCGAGCTAACTATGGCTACACCTTC. It yields the protein CASSPGGGRANYGYTF.

The CDR3 nucleotides are TGTGCCAGCAGCCCTCCTAGCGAGAACACCGGGGAGCTGTTTTTT. This sequence encodes CASSPPSENTGELFF. The chain links TRBV7-9 to TRBJ2-2, with D perhaps matching TRBD2 (6 bases). The CDR3 is 15 residues long. Deletions cut 5 bases from V and 1 base from J, with 11 bases between. Germline V CDR1 and CDR2: SEHNR, FQNEAQ (reference sequence).

The V call is TRBV28, the J call TRBJ2-7, with TRBD2 identical over 7 bases. Germline V gene sequence: CDR1 MDHEN, CDR2 SYDVKM. The J segment lost 5 bases and the V segment lost 7 bases, leaving 8 bases of the junction unmatched. The CDR3 covers 13 residues. CDR3: CASTTGTKNEQYF. The CDR3 nucleotides are TGTGCCAGCACCACCGGGACTAAAAACGAGCAGTACTTC.

In its sample, this clonotype was seen a few times. The rearrangement links TRBV6-5 to TRBJ2-7; TRBD2 agrees at 15 bases. The V gene's germline CDR1 is MNHEY and CDR2 SVGAGI. This CDR3 comprises 17 residues. With 5 bases clipped from V and 4 bases from J, the junction kept 9 bases outside the gene matches. The CDR3 sequence: CASSVRTSGRALYEQYF. The CDR3 coding sequence is TGTGCCAGCAGTGTTCGGACTAGCGGGAGGGCCCTGTACGAGCAGTACTTC.

This clonotype was counted ten times or more. V and J are TRBV4-1 and TRBJ2-7; D call uncertain. Between the trimmed V and J ends, which lost 1 base and 1 base, there was a span of 8 bases. The germline V gene encodes CDR1 MGHRA and CDR2 YSYEKL. The CDR3 totals 14 residues. The CDR3 region is CASSQALGSYEQYF. The DNA for the CDR3 is TGCGCCAGCAGCCAAGCTCTAGGATCCTACGAGCAGTACTTC.

There are many counts of this clonotype. This chain joins TRBV6-1 and TRBJ2-7; 7 bases line up with TRBD1. CDR3 length equals 14 residues. The V gene's germline CDR1 is MNHNS and CDR2 SASEGT. Trimming removed 1 base from V and 2 bases from J; junction bases left unmatched: 2. The CDR3 region is CASSEGTGTYEQYV. The CDR3 coding sequence is TGTGCCAGCAGTGAAGGGACAGGTACCTACGAGCAGTACGTC.

This clonotype was seen many times. The chain combines TRBV7-6 with TRBJ2-3; 9 bases match TRBD1. Germline V lookup: CDR1 SGHVS, CDR2 FNYEAQ. CDR3 length equals 15 residues. J lost 3 bases, V lost 5 bases, and 6 bases had no gene match. CDR3 protein: CASSKQGAQTDTQYF. The CDR3, as DNA: TGTGCCAGCAGCAAACAGGGGGCGCAGACAGATACGCAGTATTTT.

This clonotype was counted between two and nine times. The chain links TRBV2 to TRBJ2-7, with D perhaps TRBD1 (8 bases). The germline gives CDR1 SNHLY, CDR2 FYNNEI. The CDR3 has 14 amino acids. Trimming removed 8 bases at V and 5 bases at J, with 19 bases between. In DNA, the CDR3 is TGTGCCAGCTATGGACAGGGCGGGGGAAACGAGCAGTACTTC. It is translated as CASYGQGGGNEQYF.

This clonotype was detected only a few times. The chain uses TRBV30 and TRBJ1-3; possible D gene TRBD1, 6 bases. The germline V gene has CDR1 GTSNPN and CDR2 SVGIG (reference sequence). CDR3 length: 16 amino acids. V dropped 0 bases and J dropped 0 bases, with 12 bases sitting between them. The CDR3 DNA follows: TGTGCCTGGAGTGTACTGGGGGCTTTCTCTGGAAACACCATATATTTT. It encodes CAWSVLGAFSGNTIYF.

This chain joins TRBV5-5 and TRBJ2-5, with 9 bases fitting TRBD2. Unmatched junction bases numbered 6, after V lost 4 bases and J lost 5 bases. CDR3 length equals 14 residues. The germline V gene encodes CDR1 SGHKS and CDR2 YYEKEE (reference sequence). The CDR3 nucleotides are TGTGCCAGCAGCCCAGGGACTAGCCATGAGACCCAGTACTTC. Translated: CASSPGTSHETQYF.

This clonotype has just a few counts. The rearrangement joins TRBV11-2 to TRBJ2-4, with 8 bases matching TRBD1. Germline CDR1 is SGHAT and CDR2 is FQNNGV. Unmatched junction bases numbered 3, after V lost 4 bases and J lost 7 bases. CDR3 size: 13 residues. The CDR3 nucleotides read TGTGCCAGCAGCTCCTGGACAGGGAACATTCAGTACTTC. This translates into CASSSWTGNIQYF. Full variable domain (remainder filled in from reference TRBV11-2 and TRBJ2-4): EAGVAQSPRYKIIEKRQSVAFWCNPISGHATLYWYQQILGQGPKLLIQFQNNGVVDDSQLPKDRFSAERLKGVDSTLKIQPAKLEDSAVYLCASSSWTGNIQYFGAGTRLSVL.

V and J are TRBV12-3 or TRBV12-4 and TRBJ1-1, with a weak D call TRBD1 (5 bases). This CDR3 contains 14 residues. V lost 3 bases to trimming and J lost 1 base, with 9 bases between them. The CDR3 DNA is TGTGCCAGCAGTTTTTGGGGGAGGAACACTGAAGCTTTCTTT. This codes for CASSFWGRNTEAFF.

This chain links TRBV12-3 or TRBV12-4 with TRBJ2-1; D perhaps matches TRBD2 (5 bases). The CDR3 runs to 14 residues. The V and J ends lost 6 bases and 3 bases respectively, with 12 bases between them. The CDR3: CASRTAGGYNEQFF. The CDR3 nucleotides are TGTGCCAGCAGGACGGCGGGTGGCTACAATGAGCAGTTCTTC.

This clonotype has a count of ten or more. The chain is built from TRBV4-1 and TRBJ2-7, with a tentative D call TRBD2 (6 bases). Looked up from germline, CDR1 is MGHRA and CDR2 is YSYEKL. The CDR3 has 16 residues. Trimming stripped 1 base from V and 0 bases from J, with 13 bases between. CDR3 sequence (DNA): TGCGCCAGCAGCCAAGGGGCGGGACCTAGCTCCTACGAGCAGTACTTC. It specifies CASSQGAGPSSYEQYF.

The sample holds many counts of this clonotype. CDR3 sequence: CAISEVRSGNYEQYF. CDR3 DNA sequence: TGTGCCATCAGTGAGGTCCGGTCAGGGAACTACGAGCAGTACTTC. The rearrangement uses TRBV10-3 and TRBJ2-7; D perhaps matches TRBD1 (5 bases). The CDR3 extends over 15 amino acids. Germline V gives CDR1 ENHRY, CDR2 SYGVKD. The ends were cut back, 2 bases at V and 3 bases at J, with 14 bases in the middle.

The chain is built from TRBV2 and TRBJ2-1, with no clear D. In germline, CDR1 is SNHLY, CDR2 FYNNEI. This CDR3 contains 15 residues. Deletions cut 6 bases from V and 3 bases from J, with 15 bases between. CDR3 sequence: CASRAPGSRYNEQFF. CDR3 nucleotide sequence: TGTGCCAGCAGGGCGCCTGGTAGCCGCTACAATGAGCAGTTCTTC.

Only a few counts were recorded for this clonotype. This sequence joins TRBV12-3 or TRBV12-4 and TRBJ2-5; D is possibly TRBD1 (6 bases). V lost 8 bases and J lost 4, with 23 bases in between. This CDR3 is built from 16 residues. In DNA form, the CDR3 reads TGTGCCAGCCGCCCGGACCGGGAATGGGGGCTAGAGACCCAGTACTTC. Translated, it gives CASRPDREWGLETQYF.

This clonotype has more than one count but fewer than ten. V and J are TRBV4-1 and TRBJ2-3, with 11 bases lining up with TRBD2. V shed 1 base and J 6 bases; nucleotides not matched to a gene: 3. This CDR3 region has 15 residues. From germline, CDR1 is MGHRA and CDR2 YSYEKL. The CDR3 sequence is CASSQVAGGRDTQYF. Here the CDR3 DNA reads TGCGCCAGCAGCCAAGTAGCGGGAGGGAGGGATACGCAGTATTTT.

This clonotype was seen more than once but under ten times. This chain links TRBV10-3 with TRBJ2-1; 7 bases agree with TRBD1. The trim removed 6 bases at V and 8 bases at J, leaving 10 bases unmatched. CDR1 is ENHRY, CDR2 SYGVKD, per germline. The CDR3 spans 14 residues. This CDR3 reads CAIRVTGFEDEQFF. CDR3 coding DNA: TGTGCCATCAGGGTGACAGGGTTTGAGGATGAGCAGTTCTTC.